The clone carrying this TCR beta chain was counted only a few times. Its antigen is currently unknown. This sample is part of a study of T-cell reconstitution after alpha-beta-depleted transplantation in children. Study outcomes and limitations: In patients about two months after transplant, alpha-beta T cells reportedly arose from several hundred expanded graft clones.

This CDR3 contains 15 residues. CDR1 SGDLS and CDR2 YYNGEE come from the germline V gene. Trimming cost V 3 bases and J 8 bases; bases outside gene matches: 10. Unique molecular identifiers tagged the TCRbeta library. TCRdb re-called the PCR reads with MiXCR, one entry per CDR3 protein. In the table there are fewer than 700,000 distinct CDR3 sequences, 10% to 15% of which are singletons. The V gene is TRBV9, the J gene TRBJ2-1; 8 bases fit TRBD2. The sequence was collected from a male patient between 10 and 17 years old who had a stem cell transplant for acute myeloid leukemia, so the T cells may come from the graft donor. The source material was PBMCs, mostly from graft donor cells, sampled 360 days after TCRalphabeta/CD19-depleted stem cell transplant. The CDR3 here is CASSASGTRIDEQFF. DNA for the CDR3: TGTGCCAGCAGCGCCTCCGGGACTAGAATCGATGAGCAGTTCTTC.